Shown below are 30 T cell receptor beta chains from a single sample sequenced in a study of monozygotic twins with inflammatory bowel disease (dated by TCRdb to 2018 to 2020). Receptors were amplified or captured by 5' RACE. The listed sequencing device is Illumina HiSeq 2500. TCRdb reprocessed the reads, so every CDR3 protein sequence counts as one entry and DNA is not shown. This specimen's table enumerates fewer than 450,000 distinct CDR3 sequences. The top ten clonotypes cover approximately 2.4% of the sample. Sequenced sample: blood. The receptors were gathered from a human donor with ulcerative colitis or Crohn's disease, or a healthy co-twin of an affected twin (not recorded which).

V is TRBV5-1 and J is TRBJ2-7. CDR3 length equals 13 residues. The germline gives CDR1 SGHRS, CDR2 YFSETQ. The CDR3 sequence is CASSLGSRYEQYF.

J is TRBJ2-3 and V is TRBV25-1; TCRdb returns TRBD2, unconfirmable since there is no DNA. This CDR3 has 20 residues. Germline CDR1 and CDR2: MGHDK and SYGVNS. CDR3 loop: CASSSTTTAPTSGSTDTQYF. Complete variable domain (other parts from reference TRBV25-1 and TRBJ2-3): EADIYQTPRYLVIGTGKKITLECSQTMGHDKMYWYQQDPGMELHLIHYSYGVNSTEKGDLSSESTVSRIRTEHFPLTLESARPSHTSQYLCASSSTTTAPTSGSTDTQYFGPGTRLTVL.

The chain recombines TRBV5-6 with TRBJ1-5. This CDR3 comprises 13 residues. Germline V gene sequence: CDR1 SGHDT, CDR2 YYEEEE. This CDR3 reads CASSLSANQPQHF.

The chain uses TRBV7-2 and TRBJ2-2; with no DNA, the TCRdb D assignment of TRBD1 cannot be verified. CDR3 length: 15 amino acids. CDR1 is SGHTA and CDR2 is FQGNSA in the germline V gene. The CDR3 loop reads CASSFRGTNTGELFF.

This chain connects TRBV7-3 to TRBJ2-2. The CDR3 extends over 15 amino acids. CDR1 is SGHTA, CDR2 FQGTGA, per germline. The CDR3 sequence is CASSSAGSNTGELFF.

This chain links TRBV24-1 with TRBJ2-5; TCRdb returns TRBD2, unconfirmable since there is no DNA. The V gene's germline CDR1 is KGHDR and CDR2 SFDVKD. The CDR3 totals 19 residues. The CDR3 sequence is CATSAPPGLAYLRKETQYF.

The CDR3 loop is CASSRLLAGGDEQYF. The chain recombines TRBV5-1 with TRBJ2-7; the D call from TCRdb, TRBD2, cannot be confirmed without DNA. The germline gives CDR1 SGHRS, CDR2 YFSETQ. The CDR3 is made up of 15 amino acids.

The chain is built from TRBV19 and TRBJ2-3; TCRdb proposes TRBD1, but this gene call is untestable without DNA. The CDR3 totals 15 residues. The germline V gene encodes CDR1 LNHDA and CDR2 SQIVND (reference sequence). CDR3 sequence reads: CASSTGTESTDTQYF.

This chain links TRBV7-9 with TRBJ2-7; TCRdb's D call of TRBD2 is untestable without DNA. The CDR3 length is 15 residues. The germline V gene encodes CDR1 SEHNR and CDR2 FQNEAQ (reference sequence). CDR3 region: CASSSRLAGEGEQYF.

The chain employs TRBV7-2 and TRBJ1-5; lacking DNA, the TRBD1 call made by TCRdb goes unchecked. CDR3 length: 15 amino acids. The germline V gene encodes CDR1 SGHTA and CDR2 FQGNSA. The CDR3 reads CASSFAGAVNQPQHF.

This chain joins TRBV19 and TRBJ2-1. The germline V gene has CDR1 LNHDA and CDR2 SQIVND (reference sequence). There are 14 residues in the CDR3. CDR3 amino acids: CASSIWGSYNEQFF. Looking up the rest from reference TRBV19 and TRBJ2-1 gives the full variable domain: DGGITQSPKYLFRKEGQNVTLSCEQNLNHDAMYWYRQDPGQGLRLIYYSQIVNDFQKGDIAEGYSVSREKKESFPLTVTSAQKNPTAFYLCASSIWGSYNEQFFGPGTRLTVL.

The CDR3 is CASSLGNRDRGLGTEAFF. The chain employs TRBV5-1 and TRBJ1-1; the TCRdb call, TRBD1, lacks DNA for checking. The CDR3 is 18 amino acids. Germline CDR1 reads SGHRS; CDR2 reads YFSETQ.

The rearrangement uses TRBV9 and TRBJ2-5. CDR1 and CDR2 from the germline V gene are SGDLS and YYNGEE. The CDR3 extends over 15 amino acids. The chain's CDR3 is CASSVGESHQETQYF.

The chain recombines TRBV29-1 with TRBJ2-4; TCRdb names TRBD1, which stays unverified in the absence of DNA. CDR1 is SQVTM and CDR2 is ANQGSEA in the germline V gene. This CDR3 spans 13 amino acids. The CDR3 loop reads CSAETGAGNIQYF. Combining the CDR3 with reference TRBV29-1 and TRBJ2-4 gives the whole variable domain SAVISQKPSRDICQRGTSLTIQCQVDSQVTMMFWYRQQPGQSLTLIATANQGSEATYESGFVIDKFPISRPNLTFSTLTVSNMSPEDSSIYLCSAETGAGNIQYFGAGTRLSVL.

The V and J genes are TRBV11-2 and TRBJ1-5; TCRdb returns TRBD1, unconfirmable since there is no DNA. The V gene's germline CDR1 is SGHAT and CDR2 FQNNGV. The CDR3 is made up of 17 amino acids. The CDR3 is CASSLGVPWGRNQPQHF. The full variable domain, with the rest looked up from reference TRBV11-2 and TRBJ1-5, is EAGVAQSPRYKIIEKRQSVAFWCNPISGHATLYWYQQILGQGPKLLIQFQNNGVVDDSQLPKDRFSAERLKGVDSTLKIQPAKLEDSAVYLCASSLGVPWGRNQPQHFGDGTRLSIL.

The chain combines TRBV29-1 with TRBJ2-5; the TCRdb call, TRBD1, lacks DNA for checking. CDR3 length: 15 amino acids. CDR1 is SQVTM, CDR2 ANQGSEA, per germline. CDR3 amino acids: CSARPPGASLETQYF.

The chain has TRBV19 and TRBJ1-2. CDR3 length equals 13 residues. Germline CDR1 LNHDA, CDR2 SQIVND (reference sequence). CDR3 sequence reads: CASKDGAHYGYTF.

This rearrangement joins TRBV27 to TRBJ2-7; the TCRdb call, TRBD1, lacks DNA for checking. Germline V gives CDR1 MNHEY, CDR2 SMNVEV (reference sequence). CDR3 length: 12 amino acids. The CDR3 protein is CASFDRVEEQYF.

The chain couples TRBV29-1 to TRBJ1-5. CDR1 and CDR2 from the germline V gene are SQVTM and ANQGSEA. This CDR3 comprises 13 residues. CDR3 in amino acids: CSVLENSNQPQHF.

The chain joins TRBV5-1 to TRBJ2-5. Germline V gene lookup returns CDR1 SGHRS and CDR2 YFSETQ. This CDR3 region has 15 residues. The CDR3 is CASSWGTVWQETQYF.

The rearrangement joins TRBV11-2 to TRBJ2-7; TCRdb selects TRBD1, and the lack of DNA leaves this call unchecked. Per germline, CDR1 SGHAT and CDR2 FQNNGV. CDR3 length: 13 amino acids. The CDR3 region is CASSLSDSDEQYF.

This chain joins TRBV18 and TRBJ1-1; TCRdb gives TRBD1 as the D gene, but with no DNA this cannot be confirmed. CDR1 KGHSH and CDR2 LQKENI come from the germline V gene. The CDR3 contains 15 residues. The CDR3 sequence: CASSPWTGLNTEAFF.

The J gene is TRBJ2-7, the V gene TRBV11-2; TCRdb calls TRBD1, which cannot be checked without DNA. CDR1 is SGHAT and CDR2 is FQNNGV in the germline V gene. CDR3 length: 18 amino acids. CDR3 protein: CASSLPTRRQQSSYEQYF.

This CDR3 is CASSTRNTDTQYF. This chain joins TRBV13 and TRBJ2-3. This CDR3 region has 13 residues. Germline-derived CDR1 and CDR2 are PRHDT and FYEKMQ (reference sequence).

The chain is built from TRBV7-8 and TRBJ2-1. Germline CDR1 reads SGHVS; CDR2 reads FQNEAQ. CDR3 length: 12 residues. The chain's CDR3 is CASSPIYNEQFF.

The rearrangement joins TRBV7-9 to TRBJ2-7; TCRdb names TRBD2, which stays unverified in the absence of DNA. The CDR3 spans 16 residues. Germline CDR1 and CDR2: SEHNR and FQNEAQ (reference sequence). This chain's CDR3 is CASSLTSGASYYEQYF.

J is TRBJ2-3 and V is TRBV12-3 or TRBV12-4. The CDR3 contains 12 residues. The CDR3 spells CASSSQMDTQYF.

The chain recombines TRBV6-5 with TRBJ1-5; TCRdb reports TRBD1, a call that lacks DNA to check it against. Germline V gene lookup returns CDR1 MNHEY and CDR2 SVGAGI. The CDR3 extends over 15 amino acids. The CDR3 sequence: CASTPGRGLNQPQHF.

V is TRBV7-3 and J is TRBJ2-3; TCRdb gives TRBD2 as the D gene, but with no DNA this cannot be confirmed. This CDR3 region has 16 residues. Germline V lookup: CDR1 SGHTA, CDR2 FQGTGA. This chain's CDR3 is CASSSRGGDVTDTQYF.

The chain couples TRBV5-1 to TRBJ1-1. CDR3 length: 15 residues. The germline V gene encodes CDR1 SGHRS and CDR2 YFSETQ. CDR3 sequence: CASSMAEGPNTEAFF.